A single sample gave rise to the 13 T cell receptor beta chains below, sequenced in a study of blood T cell repertoires in COVID-19. Using immunoSEQ multiplex PCR, the repertoire was profiled, and TCRdb retains in-frame clones only, with some absent. The sample consists of 150,000 to 200,000 clones, roughly 86% of them appearing once. The sample was PBMCs or T cells enriched from blood (not recorded which). All receptors derive from a woman aged 25 to 39 who had recovered from COVID-19.

This chain links TRBV7-9 with TRBJ2-2, with 12 bases aligning to TRBD2. The CDR3 is 19 residues long. In germline, CDR1 is SEHNR, CDR2 FQNEAQ (reference sequence). The V segment lost 2 bases and the J segment 6 bases; nucleotides outside the gene matches: 13. The CDR3 loop reads CASSLYPASGRASAGELFF. CDR3 nucleotides: TGTGCCAGCAGCTTATATCCGGCTAGCGGGAGGGCCAGCGCCGGGGAGCTGTTTTTT.

This chain joins TRBV7-2 and TRBJ2-1, with D possibly matching TRBD2 (6 bases). The CDR3 contains 14 residues. The V end was cut by 5 bases, the J end by 9 bases, with 17 bases between. Germline V gene sequence: CDR1 SGHTA, CDR2 FQGNSA. The CDR3 loop is CASSPHGASVEQFF. The CDR3, as DNA: TGTGCCAGCAGCCCCCATGGAGCTAGCGTTGAGCAGTTCTTC.

This chain connects TRBV5-8 to TRBJ1-2; possibly TRBD1 for D (6 bases). The CDR3 runs 16 residues. V dropped 0 bases and J dropped 5 bases, with 17 bases sitting between them. Germline V lookup: CDR1 SGHTS, CDR2 YDEGEE. CDR3 in amino acids: CASSLGGTGKLYGYTF. The CDR3 DNA reads TGTGCCAGCAGCTTGGGAGGAACAGGGAAACTTTATGGCTACACCTTC.

This chain links TRBV4-1 with TRBJ2-7, with TRBD2 as a possible D gene (7 bases). The CDR3 consists of 18 residues. Germline V gives CDR1 MGHRA, CDR2 YSYEKL. Trimming removed 1 base at V and 9 bases at J, with 28 bases between. The CDR3 DNA follows: TGCGCCAGCAGCCAAGGCATGGGAGGGGGGCCCCCCATAGGAGGGCAGTACTTC. Its protein is CASSQGMGGGPPIGGQYF.

The V and J genes are TRBV30 and TRBJ2-2; 8 nucleotides align to TRBD2. The germline gives CDR1 GTSNPN, CDR2 SVGIG (reference sequence). V trimming: 4 bases; J trimming: 0 bases; junction bases outside the gene matches: 4. CDR3 length: 15 residues. CDR3 amino acids: CAWNPGLANTGELFF. CDR3 sequence (DNA): TGTGCCTGGAATCCGGGACTAGCGAACACCGGGGAGCTGTTTTTT.

The genes are TRBV10-1 and TRBJ2-3; 8 bases are a match to TRBD1. The V segment lost 7 bases and the J segment 5 bases; nucleotides outside the gene matches: 17. Germline V CDR1 and CDR2: WNHNN, SYGVQD (reference sequence). This CDR3 spans 17 amino acids. The CDR3 is CASTMDPGQVRGDTQYF. Here the CDR3 DNA reads TGCGCCAGCACGATGGATCCGGGACAGGTGAGGGGAGATACGCAGTATTTT.

This chain links TRBV6-1 with TRBJ1-2, with D possibly matching TRBD1 (6 bases). Germline V gene lookup returns CDR1 MNHNS and CDR2 SASEGT. The CDR3 has 15 amino acids. V was cut by 4 bases and J by 4 bases, with 16 bases left in between. The CDR3 coding sequence is TGTGCCAGCAGTGTGGGGGGGGCCGTTCCCTATGGCTACACCTTC. This sequence encodes CASSVGGAVPYGYTF.

Concerning this clone itself: Other DNA sequences in the sample encode the same CDR3. This sequence joins TRBV6-5 and TRBJ2-1; 8 nucleotides agree with TRBD2. CDR1 MNHEY and CDR2 SVGAGI come from the germline V gene. The V segment lost 8 bases and the J segment 0 bases; nucleotides outside the gene matches: 3. The CDR3 loop spans 14 amino acids. CDR3 bases: TGTGCCAGCGGAAGCGGGAGCTCCTACAATGAGCAGTTCTTC. This encodes CASGSGSSYNEQFF.

V and J are TRBV3-1 (or the pseudogene TRBV3-2) and TRBJ2-7; 11 nucleotides match TRBD2. Germline V gives CDR1 LGHDT, CDR2 YNNKEL (reference sequence). The CDR3 covers 13 residues. V trimming: 6 bases; J trimming: 2 bases; junction bases outside the gene matches: 0. The CDR3 is CASRLAGAYEQYF. CDR3 in DNA: TGTGCCAGCAGACTAGCGGGAGCCTACGAGCAGTACTTC.

This clone was counted a single time. This CDR3 is CASSDRGTDYGYTF. The CDR3 coding sequence is TGTGCCAGCAGCGACCGGGGGACAGACTATGGCTACACCTTC. This chain joins TRBV9 and TRBJ1-2; TRBD1 agrees at 7 bases. The J segment lost 3 bases and the V segment lost 3 bases, leaving 5 bases of the junction unmatched. Germline CDR1 reads SGDLS; CDR2 reads YYNGEE. This CDR3 region has 14 residues.

The chain is built from TRBV14 and TRBJ2-3, with a possible D match to TRBD2 (6 bases). Trimming removed 4 bases from V and 7 bases from J, with 6 bases in between. The CDR3 has 11 residues. Germline assignment: CDR1 SGHDN and CDR2 FVKESK. The CDR3 loop is CASSRDYTQYF. In nucleotides, the CDR3 is TGTGCCAGCAGCCGGGACTATACGCAGTATTTT.

The chain carries TRBV19 and TRBJ2-7; 8 positions agree with TRBD1. CDR1 is LNHDA, CDR2 SQIVND, per germline (reference sequence). This CDR3 comprises 11 residues. The V segment lost 8 bases and the J segment 3 bases; nucleotides outside the gene matches: 0. The CDR3 DNA follows: TGTGCCAGTGGACAGGGCTACGAGCAGTACTTC. Residues: CASGQGYEQYF.

The chain couples TRBV24-1 to TRBJ2-5; 10 bases fit TRBD2. V gave up 4 bases and J gave up 2 bases; unmatched junction bases: 6. Germline values: CDR1 KGHDR, CDR2 SFDVKD. This CDR3 has 16 residues. The CDR3 bases are TGTGCCACCAGTGAGTCTGGGACTAGCGCACAAGAGACCCAGTACTTC. Amino acids: CATSESGTSAQETQYF.